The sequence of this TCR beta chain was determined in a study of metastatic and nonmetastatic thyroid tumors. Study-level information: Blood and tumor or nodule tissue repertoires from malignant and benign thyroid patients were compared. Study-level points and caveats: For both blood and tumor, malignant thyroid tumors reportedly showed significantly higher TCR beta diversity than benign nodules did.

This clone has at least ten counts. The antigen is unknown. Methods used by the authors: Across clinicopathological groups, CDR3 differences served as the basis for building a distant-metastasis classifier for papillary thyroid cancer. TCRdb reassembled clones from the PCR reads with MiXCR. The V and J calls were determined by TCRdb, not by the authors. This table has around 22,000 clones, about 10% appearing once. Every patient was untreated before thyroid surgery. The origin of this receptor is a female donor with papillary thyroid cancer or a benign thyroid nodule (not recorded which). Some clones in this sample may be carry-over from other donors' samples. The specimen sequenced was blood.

CDR3 coding DNA: TGCGCCAGCAGCCCCCGGCGGGATGGGTACGAGCAGTACTTC. Translating it yields CASSPRRDGYEQYF. The V gene is TRBV4-3, the J gene TRBJ2-7, with D possibly TRBD2 on 6 matching bases. Germline CDR1 is LGHNA and CDR2 is YSLEER. The V and J ends lost 4 bases and 4 bases respectively, with 14 bases between them. CDR3 length equals 14 residues.